What follows are 14 T cell receptor beta chains derived from one specimen sequenced in a study of blood T cell repertoires in COVID-19. TCRdb's copy holds only in-frame clones and misses some; the assay was immunoSEQ multiplex PCR. Altogether about 120,000 clones are present, over 75% being singletons, with the ten largest covering roughly a quarter. Sample: peripheral blood. The receptors originated from a man in his 70s with active or convalescent COVID-19.

V usage is TRBV25-1 and J usage is TRBJ2-7; D is undetermined. V shed 8 bases and J shed 2 bases, with 7 bases lying between them. The CDR3 sequence is 11 residues long. Germline-derived CDR1 and CDR2 are MGHDK and SYGVNS. DNA for the CDR3: TGTGCCAGCTCTTTTACCTACGAGCAGTACTTC. Translation: CASSFTYEQYF.

The chain joins TRBV6-1 to TRBJ1-5, with 7 positions matching TRBD1. With 5 bases clipped from V and 8 bases from J, the junction kept 9 bases outside the gene matches. CDR1 and CDR2 (germline): MNHNS, SASEGT. This CDR3 has 14 amino acids. CDR3 region: CASSTGTEAEPQHF. The CDR3 DNA follows: TGTGCCAGCAGTACCGGGACAGAGGCAGAGCCCCAGCATTTT.

The chain is built from TRBV20-1 and TRBJ1-2; D might be TRBD1 (6 bases). Looked up from germline, CDR1 is DFQATT and CDR2 is SNEGSKA (reference sequence). CDR3 length: 11 residues. This CDR3 reads CTGAGFYGYTF. Here the CDR3 DNA reads TGCACAGGGGCAGGGTTCTATGGCTACACCTTC.

This chain links TRBV28 with TRBJ2-7; 8 positions agree with TRBD2. Germline V gene lookup returns CDR1 MDHEN and CDR2 SYDVKM. The V gene end was trimmed by 4 bases and the J gene end by 4 bases; junction bases not matched to a gene: 12. CDR3 size: 16 residues. The CDR3 protein is CASSSAARGGGYEQYF. The CDR3 DNA reads TGTGCCAGCAGTTCCGCGGCCCGGGGGGGCGGGTACGAGCAGTACTTC.

The chain carries TRBV5-5 and TRBJ2-3; D call uncertain. This CDR3 comprises 12 residues. V lost 0 bases to trimming and J lost 5 bases, with 4 bases between them. The germline gives CDR1 SGHKS, CDR2 YYEKEE (reference sequence). The CDR3 here is CASSLVIDTQYF. CDR3 in DNA: TGTGCCAGCAGCTTGGTCATAGATACGCAGTATTTT.

The V and J genes are TRBV5-1 and TRBJ2-7; D gene ambiguous. CDR1 SGHRS and CDR2 YFSETQ come from the germline V gene. This CDR3 is built from 13 residues. V lost 0 bases and J 1 base, leaving 5 bases between the germline ends. The CDR3 here is CASSLAQSYEQYF. The CDR3 region has the DNA TGCGCCAGCAGCTTGGCACAGTCCTACGAGCAGTACTTC. The full variable domain, its missing parts supplied by reference TRBV5-1 and TRBJ2-7, is KAGVTQTPRYLIKTRGQQVTLSCSPISGHRSVSWYQQTPGQGLQFLFEYFSETQRNKGNFPGRFSGRQFSNSRSEMNVSTLELGDSALYLCASSLAQSYEQYFGPGTRLTVT.

The CDR3: CASSSGGSSYNEQFF. CDR3 DNA sequence: TGTGCCAGCAGCTCAGGAGGCAGCTCCTACAATGAGCAGTTCTTC. This chain links TRBV11-1 with TRBJ2-1; tentatively, D is TRBD2 (5 bases). Germline lookup yields CDR1 SGHAT and CDR2 FQDESV (reference sequence). Trimming stripped 4 bases from V and 0 bases from J, with 10 bases between. CDR3 length equals 15 residues.

V is TRBV11-2 and J is TRBJ2-1; 13 nucleotides match TRBD2. This CDR3 spans 15 amino acids. CDR1 is SGHAT, CDR2 FQNNGV, per germline. Trimming removed 5 bases from V and 10 bases from J; junction bases left unmatched: 8. CDR3 coding DNA: TGTGCCAGCAGCCCCTGGACTAGCGGGAGCCGGGAGCAGTTCTTC. Residues: CASSPWTSGSREQFF.

The J gene is TRBJ1-5, the V gene TRBV4-1, with 8 bases lining up with TRBD1. Germline CDR1 and CDR2: MGHRA and YSYEKL. CDR3 length: 14 amino acids. V was clipped by 3 bases and J by 3 bases; unmatched bases: 1. DNA of the CDR3: TGCGCCAGCAGCCAGGGACAGGCCAATCAGCCCCAGCATTTT. Its translation: CASSQGQANQPQHF.

J is TRBJ2-5 and V is TRBV5-4; 7 bases are a match to TRBD1. The CDR3 totals 14 residues. Germline V lookup: CDR1 SGHNT, CDR2 YYREEE (reference sequence). The V segment lost 4 bases and the J segment 4 bases; nucleotides outside the gene matches: 7. In nucleotides, the CDR3 is TGTGCCAGCAGCGCCGACAGGGTAAGAGAGACCCAGTACTTC. It specifies CASSADRVRETQYF.

This chain joins TRBV6-5 and TRBJ1-1, with a possible D match to TRBD1 (5 bases). The CDR3 runs to 12 residues. Germline assignment: CDR1 MNHEY and CDR2 SVGAGI. Deletions cut 6 bases from V and 10 bases from J, with 15 bases between. The CDR3 reads CASSRREVAAFF. CDR3 sequence (DNA): TGTGCCAGCAGCCGCAGGGAGGTGGCAGCTTTCTTT.

The genes are TRBV7-6 and TRBJ1-2; D gene ambiguous. Germline CDR1 SGHVS, CDR2 FNYEAQ. The CDR3 has 16 amino acids. The V end was cut by 5 bases, the J end by 3 bases, with 19 bases between. The CDR3 spells CASSLEADPLDYGYTF. CDR3 sequence (DNA): TGTGCCAGCAGCCTAGAGGCGGATCCTTTGGACTATGGCTACACCTTC.

The genes are TRBV9 and TRBJ2-7; TRBD2 matches at 12 bases. Looked up from germline, CDR1 is SGDLS and CDR2 is YYNGEE. CDR3 length: 17 residues. The V segment lost 6 bases and the J segment 6 bases; nucleotides outside the gene matches: 16. The chain's CDR3 is CASTPDPTTSGSREQYF. The DNA for the CDR3 is TGTGCCAGCACCCCAGACCCCACGACTAGCGGGAGTCGCGAGCAGTACTTC.

The chain is built from TRBV11-2 and TRBJ1-1; possibly TRBD1 for D (5 bases). CDR1 is SGHAT, CDR2 FQNNGV, per germline. This CDR3 is 15 amino acids long. V lost 7 bases and J lost 6, with 21 bases in between. Here the CDR3 DNA reads TGTGCCAGCACCCCGGAGGGGACTAGGCGGGCTGAAGCTTTCTTT. It translates to CASTPEGTRRAEAFF.